This entry concerns a single TCR beta chain. This clonotype was observed a few times. It has no known antigen specificity. Per-base quality was not reported, and no clone a single base away is much larger than it. The sample was run on an Illumina NovaSeq 6000. cDNA libraries for TCRalpha and TCRbeta were prepared by 5'RACE using constant-segment primers, with sample barcodes and unique molecular identifiers added. Trizol reagent was used to extract RNA from every sample. Library amplification was performed in two PCR steps, and a second sample barcode and Illumina TruSeq adapters were introduced in the second step. Sequencing of the libraries was done on an Illumina NovaSeq, producing 2 x 150 bp paired-end reads. The paper's processing steps were these. Reads were demultiplexed and collapsed into UMI-guided consensus sequences with migec v1.2.7. Using mixcr v2.1.11, UMI consensuses were aligned to TRA and TRB V and J templates and then assembled into clonotypes. A clonotype was counted as expanded or contracted only when both edgeR and NoisET called the clonotype significant, with the noise models trained on biological replicates. edgeR calls used a false discovery rate-adjusted p below 0.01 and a log2 fold-change threshold of 1. As an exploratory analysis of dynamics, max-normalized trajectories of the 1000 most abundant clonotypes were examined with PCA combined with hierarchical clustering. Each responding clone was given a CD4 or CD8 phenotype based on the CD4+ and CD8+ repertoires, which had been sequenced separately. TCRdb redid the processing of the public reads, applying fastp at Q25 and MiXCR, and retained in-frame beta chains. For every CDR3 protein sequence, its rows merge into one entry that carries the most common genes and DNA. TCRdb's processing, not the study's, gives the V and J calls here. The sample has fewer than 350,000 distinct CDR3 sequences on record, approximately 14% of them singletons. The ten top clones hold 21% of the sample.

The sample is drawn from a study of T-cell memory formation after mild COVID-19 (dated by TCRdb to about 2021). Context from the whole study: TCR sequence clusters from the two donors were largely donor specific. Longitudinal TCRalpha and TCRbeta repertoire sequencing tracked T-cell clones expanding and contracting after mild COVID-19 in a couple of donors. The cohort comprised two young, previously healthy adult volunteers, one female and one male.

Reading from cysteine to phenylalanine, the CDR3 counts 14 amino acids. CDR3 DNA only is kept here, 42 bases in frame from base 1. According to the germline V gene, CDR1 reads SGHTA and CDR2 reads FQGTGA. Trimming takes 5 bases from V and 0 bases from J, and the germline ends sit 11 bases apart. Results the study describes overall, beyond this receptor: The detection of some responding clones in pre-infection memory suggests that pre-existing cross-reactive memory T cells joined the SARS-CoV-2 response. From day 15 to 85, contracting clones showed balanced CD4/CD8 phenotypes, whereas a second wave of clones that expanded from day 15 to 37 leaned towards CD4+. Contracting CD4+ clones were found mainly in CM and EM memory subsets, while CD8+ clones were enriched in EMRA. Whether the second-wave clones peaking on day 37 were SARS-CoV-2 specific was not confirmed. The study covered only two mild cases, and larger cohorts including severe cases with pre-infection samples were considered necessary.

PBMCs were isolated by Ficoll-Paque density gradient centrifugation. This chain is built from TRBV7-3 and TRBJ2-7; matching of 5 bases hints at TRBD2 as the D gene. The clonotype comes from a man aged 18 to 30 who had mild COVID-19 (a few samples of this study predate the infection). The sample titles of this study are shuffled in the database, so cell type and time point are left out; the donor was told from shared clones. Sequencing input: PBMCs or a T cell subset sorted from them (not recorded which). The base sequence is TGTGCCAGCAGCCCAGAGGGCCTCTCCTACGAGCAGTACTTC. Translated, it gives CASSPEGLSYEQYF.